A selection of T cell receptor beta chains follows, all from one sample in a study of control samples from healthy donors and cancer patients. Libraries were prepared by immunoSEQ multiplex PCR; TCRdb keeps only in-frame clonotypes and omits some of them. This sample carries roughly 180,000 clones, approximately 94% of them seen once, and the ten largest clones take around 1.3%. Sample: blood. These receptors were collected from a woman under 30 in good health. Each CDR3 is given with its conserved first and last residue. The order of the fields is J gene, clone size, CDR3 length, D gene, V gene, CDR3 DNA, CDR3 protein. The D gene is left open where the match is weak. Some rows have no size entry. The others give once, few or many, or a class for an expanded clone.

TRBJ2-3,NA,12,NA,TRBV11-2,TGTGCCAGCAGCTTCAGCACAGATACGCAGTATTTT,CASSFSTDTQYF
TRBJ1-1,NA,13,NA,TRBV12-3/TRBV12-4,TGTGCCAGCAGTTTTAGTAGCGTAGGGGAAGCTTTCTTT,CASSFSSVGEAFF
TRBJ1-4,NA,14,NA,TRBV7-2,TGTGCCAGCAGCTTAGAGGGAGGGGAGGAAAAACTGTTTTTT,CASSLEGGEEKLFF
TRBJ1-1,NA,13,NA,TRBV15,TGTGCCACCAGCAGAGATCATAACACTGAAGCTTTCTTT,CATSRDHNTEAFF
TRBJ1-2,NA,14,NA,TRBV7-2,TGTGCCAGCAGCTCAGGACCTCTTATCTATGGCTACACCTTC,CASSSGPLIYGYTF
TRBJ1-1,NA,16,TRBD1,TRBV28,TGTGCCAGCAGTTTGGCGGGACAGGGTTGGGTCACTGAAGCTTTCTTT,CASSLAGQGWVTEAFF
TRBJ2-7,NA,14,TRBD2,TRBV4-1,TGCGCCAGCAGTACTAGCGCCTACTCCTACGAGCAGTACTTC,CASSTSAYSYEQYF
TRBJ2-1,NA,16,NA,TRBV12-5,TGTGCTAGTAGTACGACGGTCCGAATCGACTACAATGAGCAGTTCTTC,CASSTTVRIDYNEQFF
TRBJ1-6,NA,14,NA,TRBV9,TGTGCCAGCAGCGTTGGGCGATTTAATTCACCCCTCCACTTT,CASSVGRFNSPLHF
TRBJ1-6,few,13,NA,TRBV19,TGTGCCAGTAGTATTGGGACCAGTTCACCCCTCCACTTT,CASSIGTSSPLHF
TRBJ2-7,NA,13,TRBD2,TRBV12-3/TRBV12-4,TGTGCCAGCAATTTCGGGGGGAGAGACGAGCAGTACTTC,CASNFGGRDEQYF
TRBJ2-4,NA,16,NA,TRBV11-2,TGTGCCAGCAGCTCTCCGGGTCGGAAGGAGGGAAACCTTCAGTACTTC,CASSSPGRKEGNLQYF
TRBJ2-3,NA,15,TRBD2,TRBV10-1,TGCGCCAGCAGTGAGACTAGCGGGAGCGGAGATACGCAGTATTTT,CASSETSGSGDTQYF
TRBJ2-1,NA,14,TRBD1,TRBV11-1,TGTGCCAGCAGCTGGAGCCTAACAGGGGATGAGCAGTTCTTC,CASSWSLTGDEQFF
TRBJ1-1,NA,15,NA,TRBV6-2/TRBV6-3,TGTGCCAGCAGTTACGGCCAGCCCATGAACACTGAAGCTTTCTTT,CASSYGQPMNTEAFF
TRBJ1-5,NA,14,NA,TRBV10-3,TGTGCCATCAGTGAGTCGAGAGAAAATCAGCCCCAGCATTTT,CAISESRENQPQHF
TRBJ1-5,NA,18,TRBD1,TRBV6-2/TRBV6-3,TGTGCCAGCAGTTATCGGACAGGGGGAATATTTAGCAATCAGCCCCAGCATTTT,CASSYRTGGIFSNQPQHF
TRBJ2-3,NA,18,NA,TRBV12-5,TGTGCTAGTGGTTTGGTAGATAAGGGGGGCTTAAACACAGATACGCAGTATTTT,CASGLVDKGGLNTDTQYF
TRBJ2-2,NA,11,NA,TRBV12-5,TGTGCTAGTAAGACGACCGGGGAGCTGTTTTTT,CASKTTGELFF
TRBJ2-5,NA,13,NA,TRBV7-2,TGTGCCAGCAGCTTCCGGGCCCAAGAGACCCAGTACTTC,CASSFRAQETQYF
TRBJ1-2,NA,13,NA,TRBV13,TGTGCCAGTAGCTTTCCGGGGGCTACTGGCTACACCTTC,CASSFPGATGYTF
TRBJ1-3,NA,12,NA,TRBV6-5,TGTGCCACCAGGGGTTCTGGAAACACCATATATTTT,CATRGSGNTIYF
TRBJ1-2,NA,13,NA,TRBV12-3/TRBV12-4,TGTGCCAGCAGTTTAGGGGGGGTGGATGGCTACACCTTC,CASSLGGVDGYTF